This record concerns one TCR beta chain sequence. Its antigen is still unknown. Treatment defined: about 20 received Ad26.COV2.S at low or high dose, single or two shots; five or six received placebo; per-sample allocation not given. Each sample was drawn 63 days after the first injection (of vaccine or placebo). Profiled with immunoSEQ multiplex PCR; TCRdb holds only in-frame clones, not every one. The table shows about 280,000 clones, with about 90% occurring only once. This entry is derived from a study of Ad26.COV2.S vaccination and SARS-CoV-2 variants. General study findings and limits: An underestimation of total T cell responses may have resulted from the TCR breadth and depth analyses.

V was pared by 5 bases and J by 3 bases, with 14 bases between. The CDR3 has 14 amino acids. The germline CDR1 and CDR2 sequences are KGHSH and LQKENI. Sequenced here: peripheral blood, sampled in a trial of Ad26.COV2.S vaccine versus placebo. This chain uses TRBV18 with TRBJ2-7; perhaps TRBD1 as D (5 bases). This receptor was taken from a person aged 18-65 years who received the Ad26.COV2.S COVID-19 vaccine or a placebo. CDR3 in DNA: TGTGCCAGCTCAGAAAACGAAGGGGTCTACGAGCAGTACTTC. This translates into CASSENEGVYEQYF.